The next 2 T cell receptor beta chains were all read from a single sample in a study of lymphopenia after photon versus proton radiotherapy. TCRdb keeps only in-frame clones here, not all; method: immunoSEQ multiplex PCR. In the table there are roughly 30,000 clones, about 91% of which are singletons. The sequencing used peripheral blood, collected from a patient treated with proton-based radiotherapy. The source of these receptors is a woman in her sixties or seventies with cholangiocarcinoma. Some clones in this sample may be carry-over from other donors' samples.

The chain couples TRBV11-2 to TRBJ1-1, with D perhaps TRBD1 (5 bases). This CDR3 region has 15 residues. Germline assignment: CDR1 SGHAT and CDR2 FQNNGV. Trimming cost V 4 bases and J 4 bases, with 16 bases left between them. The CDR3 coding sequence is TGTGCCAGCAGCTACCAAGGAGGGGACGGCACTGAAGCTTTCTTT. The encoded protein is CASSYQGGDGTEAFF.

DNA for the CDR3: TGTGCCAGCAGTCATAGAACCGGGACTAGCGTATATACAGATACGCAGTATTTT. This gives the protein CASSHRTGTSVYTDTQYF. The chain links TRBV5-6 to TRBJ2-3; the match to TRBD2 covers 10 bases. The germline V gene encodes CDR1 SGHDT and CDR2 YYEEEE. The CDR3 is made up of 18 amino acids. J gave up 3 bases and V 5 bases, and 15 bases lay outside the gene matches.